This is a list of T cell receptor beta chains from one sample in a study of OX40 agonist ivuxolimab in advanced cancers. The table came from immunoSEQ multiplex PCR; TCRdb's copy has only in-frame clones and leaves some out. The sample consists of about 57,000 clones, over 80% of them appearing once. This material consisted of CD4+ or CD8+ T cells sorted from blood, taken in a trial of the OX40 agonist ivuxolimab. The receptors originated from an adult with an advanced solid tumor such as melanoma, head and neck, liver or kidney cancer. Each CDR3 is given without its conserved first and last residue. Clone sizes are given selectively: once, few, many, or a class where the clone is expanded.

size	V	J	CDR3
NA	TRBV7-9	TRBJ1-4	ASSPSSGGNEKLF
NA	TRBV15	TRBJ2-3	ATSRDATEDTQY
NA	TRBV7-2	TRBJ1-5	ASSSGQALTNQPQH
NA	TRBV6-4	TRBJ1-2	ASSADRGSYGYT
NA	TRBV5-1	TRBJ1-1	ASSIGQTTTEAF
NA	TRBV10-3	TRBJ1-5	AISESRGSNQPQH
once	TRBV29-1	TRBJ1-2	SVEDMGGSGYT
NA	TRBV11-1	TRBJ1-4	ASSPSWSPNEKLF
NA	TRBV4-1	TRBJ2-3	ASSFGPTPNTQY
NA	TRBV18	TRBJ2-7	ASSLGGEPYEQY
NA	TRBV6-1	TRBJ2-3	ASSGDRGGTDTQY
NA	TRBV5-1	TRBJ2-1	ASSLPGSYNEQF
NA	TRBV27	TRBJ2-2	ASSTGLDVGELF
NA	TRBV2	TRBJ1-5	ASNPQGRGSNQPQH
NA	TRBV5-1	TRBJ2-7	ASSLSGGYEQY
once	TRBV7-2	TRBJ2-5	ASSLWDQETQY
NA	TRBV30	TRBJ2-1	AWRSGVSYNEQF
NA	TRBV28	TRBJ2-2	ASRTGMVGELF
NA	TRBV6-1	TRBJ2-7	ASTSGGSGKDEQY
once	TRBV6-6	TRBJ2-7	ASSGQEQY
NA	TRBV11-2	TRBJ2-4	ASSPSGTGGRGIQY
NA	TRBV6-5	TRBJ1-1	ASSAGGTEAF
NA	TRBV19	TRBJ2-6	ASSSQRTGAGANVLT
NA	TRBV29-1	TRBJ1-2	SVTPGQTELYGYT
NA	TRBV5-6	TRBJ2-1	ASSSQLAFSYNEQF
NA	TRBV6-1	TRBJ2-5	ASSGGVETQY
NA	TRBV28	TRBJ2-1	ASSTQLAGRNEQF
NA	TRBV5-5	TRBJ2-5	ASSATWGAKETQY
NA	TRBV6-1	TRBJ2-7	ASRTRREIYEQY
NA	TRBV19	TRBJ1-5	ASNLLRDRGLQPQH
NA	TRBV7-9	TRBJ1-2	ASNSRDRDGYT
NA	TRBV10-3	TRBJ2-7	AISEWDEQY
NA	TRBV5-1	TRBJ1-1	ASSLSGTANTEAF
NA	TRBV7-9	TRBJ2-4	ASSLDLVAKNIQY
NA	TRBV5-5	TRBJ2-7	ASSLAGTRSYEQY
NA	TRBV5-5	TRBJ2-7	ASSLAPSTGKVHEQY
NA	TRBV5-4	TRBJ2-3	ASSLFNTDTQY
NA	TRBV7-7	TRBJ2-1	ASSLAGPSGRNEQF
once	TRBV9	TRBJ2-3	ASNTRGGGGTDTQY
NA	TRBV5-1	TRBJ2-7	ASRLGEDFYEQY
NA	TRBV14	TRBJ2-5	ASSQVIGETQY
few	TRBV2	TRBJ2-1	ASSGDSYNEQF
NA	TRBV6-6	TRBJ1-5	ASSRKDRAENQPQH